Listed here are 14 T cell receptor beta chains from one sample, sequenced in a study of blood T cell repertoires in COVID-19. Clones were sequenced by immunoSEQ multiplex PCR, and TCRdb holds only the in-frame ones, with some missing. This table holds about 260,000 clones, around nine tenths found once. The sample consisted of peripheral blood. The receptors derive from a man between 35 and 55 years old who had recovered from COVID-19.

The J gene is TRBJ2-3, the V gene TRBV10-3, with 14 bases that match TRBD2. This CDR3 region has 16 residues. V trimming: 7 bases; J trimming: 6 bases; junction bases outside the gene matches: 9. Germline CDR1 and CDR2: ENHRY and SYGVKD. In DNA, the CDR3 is TGTGCCATCAACCCCGGGACTAGCGGGGGTAGGGATACGCAGTATTTT. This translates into CAINPGTSGGRDTQYF.

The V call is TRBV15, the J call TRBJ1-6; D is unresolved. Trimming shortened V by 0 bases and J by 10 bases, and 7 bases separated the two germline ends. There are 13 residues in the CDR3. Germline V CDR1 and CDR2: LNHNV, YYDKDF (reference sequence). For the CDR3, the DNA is TGTGCCACCAGCAGAGATCCCCAATCACCCCTCCACTTT. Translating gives CATSRDPQSPLHF.

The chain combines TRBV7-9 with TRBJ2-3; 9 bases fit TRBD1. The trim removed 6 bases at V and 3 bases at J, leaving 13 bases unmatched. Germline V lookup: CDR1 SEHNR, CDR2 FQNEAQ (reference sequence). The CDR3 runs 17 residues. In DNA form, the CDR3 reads TGTGCCAGCAGATCTTCCACAGGGGGCTTTGCAACAGATACGCAGTATTTT. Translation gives CASRSSTGGFATDTQYF. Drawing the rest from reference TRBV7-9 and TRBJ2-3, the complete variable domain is DTGVSQNPRHKITKRGQNVTFRCDPISEHNRLYWYRQTLGQGPEFLTYFQNEAQLEKSRLLSDRFSAERPKGSFSTLEIQRTEQGDSAMYLCASRSSTGGFATDTQYFGPGTRLTVL.

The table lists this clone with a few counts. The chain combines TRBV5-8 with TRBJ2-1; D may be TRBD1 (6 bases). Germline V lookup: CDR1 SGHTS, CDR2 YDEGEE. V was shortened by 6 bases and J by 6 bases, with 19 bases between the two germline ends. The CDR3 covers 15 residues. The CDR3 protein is CASTPTGTNSNEQFF. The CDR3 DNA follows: TGTGCCAGCACCCCGACCGGGACAAACTCCAATGAGCAGTTCTTC.

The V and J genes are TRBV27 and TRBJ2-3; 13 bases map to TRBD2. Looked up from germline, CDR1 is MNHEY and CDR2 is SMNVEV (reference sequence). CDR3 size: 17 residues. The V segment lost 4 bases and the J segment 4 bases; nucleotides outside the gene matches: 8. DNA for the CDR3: TGTGCCAGCAGTTATCTACTAGCGGGGGGGACGGCAGATACGCAGTATTTT. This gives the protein CASSYLLAGGTADTQYF.

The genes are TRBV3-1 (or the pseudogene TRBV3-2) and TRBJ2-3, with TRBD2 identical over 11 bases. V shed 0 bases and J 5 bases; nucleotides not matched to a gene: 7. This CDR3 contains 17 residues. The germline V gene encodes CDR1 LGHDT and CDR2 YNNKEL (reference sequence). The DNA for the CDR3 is TGTGCCAGCAGCCAAGACACTAGCGGGGGACCCCTAGATACGCAGTATTTT. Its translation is CASSQDTSGGPLDTQYF.

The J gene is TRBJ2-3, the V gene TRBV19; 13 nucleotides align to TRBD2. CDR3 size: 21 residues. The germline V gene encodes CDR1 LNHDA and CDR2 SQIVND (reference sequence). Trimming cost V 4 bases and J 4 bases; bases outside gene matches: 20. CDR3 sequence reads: CASSNLPFSGLAGVGADTQYF. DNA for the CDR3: TGTGCCAGTAGTAACTTACCCTTTTCAGGACTAGCGGGGGTAGGGGCAGATACGCAGTATTTT.

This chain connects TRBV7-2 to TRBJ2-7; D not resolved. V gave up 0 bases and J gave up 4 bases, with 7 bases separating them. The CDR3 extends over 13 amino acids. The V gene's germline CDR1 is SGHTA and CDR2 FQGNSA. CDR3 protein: CASSLAVRYEQYF. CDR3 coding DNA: TGTGCCAGCAGCTTAGCAGTGCGGTACGAGCAGTACTTC.

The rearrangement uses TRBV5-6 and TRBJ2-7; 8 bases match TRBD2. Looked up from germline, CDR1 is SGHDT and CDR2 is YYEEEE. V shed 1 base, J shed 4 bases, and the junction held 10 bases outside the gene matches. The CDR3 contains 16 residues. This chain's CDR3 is CASSLKRGRLVYEQYF. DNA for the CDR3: TGTGCCAGCAGCTTGAAGCGGGGGCGCTTGGTATACGAGCAGTACTTC.

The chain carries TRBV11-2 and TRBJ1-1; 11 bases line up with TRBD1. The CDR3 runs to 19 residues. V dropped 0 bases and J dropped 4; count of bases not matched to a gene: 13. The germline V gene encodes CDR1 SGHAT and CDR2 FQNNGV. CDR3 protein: CASSLDLDRGRLRGTEAFF. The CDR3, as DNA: TGTGCCAGCAGCTTAGACCTGGACAGGGGGCGGCTTCGGGGCACTGAAGCTTTCTTT.

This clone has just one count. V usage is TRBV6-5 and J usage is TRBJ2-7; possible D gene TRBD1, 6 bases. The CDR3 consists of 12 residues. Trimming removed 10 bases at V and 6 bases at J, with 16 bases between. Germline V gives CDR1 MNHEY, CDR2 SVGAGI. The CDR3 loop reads CATLGAPGEQYF. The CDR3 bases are TGTGCCACCTTGGGGGCACCTGGCGAGCAGTACTTC.

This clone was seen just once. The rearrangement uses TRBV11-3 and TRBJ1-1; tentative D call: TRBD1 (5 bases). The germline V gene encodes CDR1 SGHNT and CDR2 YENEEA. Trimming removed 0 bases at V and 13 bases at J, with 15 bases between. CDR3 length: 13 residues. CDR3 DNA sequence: TGTGCCAGCAGCTTAGAGGAACGCGGGGACGTTTTCTTT. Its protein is CASSLEERGDVFF.

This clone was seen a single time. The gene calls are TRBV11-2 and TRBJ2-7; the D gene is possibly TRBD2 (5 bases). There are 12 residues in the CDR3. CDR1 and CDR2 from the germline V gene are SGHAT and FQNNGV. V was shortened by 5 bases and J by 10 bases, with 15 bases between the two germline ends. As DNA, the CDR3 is TGTGCCAGCAGCCAGCGGACCCGGATTCAGTACTTC. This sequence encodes CASSQRTRIQYF.

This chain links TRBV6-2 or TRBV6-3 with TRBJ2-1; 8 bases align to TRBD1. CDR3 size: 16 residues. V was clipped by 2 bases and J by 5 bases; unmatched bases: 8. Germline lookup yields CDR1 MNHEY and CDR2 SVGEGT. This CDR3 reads CASSYLVGQGNNEQFF. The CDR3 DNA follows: TGTGCCAGCAGTTACCTGGTAGGACAGGGCAACAATGAGCAGTTCTTC.